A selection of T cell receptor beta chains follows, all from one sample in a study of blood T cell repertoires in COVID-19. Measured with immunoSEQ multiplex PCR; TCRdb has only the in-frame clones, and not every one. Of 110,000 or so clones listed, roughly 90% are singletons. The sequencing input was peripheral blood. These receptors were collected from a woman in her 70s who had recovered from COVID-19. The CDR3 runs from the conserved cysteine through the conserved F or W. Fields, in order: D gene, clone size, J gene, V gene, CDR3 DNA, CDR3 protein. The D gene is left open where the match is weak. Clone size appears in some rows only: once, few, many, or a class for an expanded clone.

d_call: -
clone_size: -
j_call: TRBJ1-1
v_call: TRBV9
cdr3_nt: TGTGCCAGCAGCGTGGGGGGCACTGAAGCTTTCTTT
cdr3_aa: CASSVGGTEAFF

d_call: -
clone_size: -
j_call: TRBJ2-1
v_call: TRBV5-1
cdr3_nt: TGCGCCAGCAGCTTGGCCCCGGCAGCGGACAATGAGCAGTTCTTC
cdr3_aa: CASSLAPAADNEQFF

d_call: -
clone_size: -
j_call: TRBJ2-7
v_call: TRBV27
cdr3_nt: TGTGCCAGCAGTTTAGGCAGGGGCGACGAGCAGTACTTC
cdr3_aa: CASSLGRGDEQYF

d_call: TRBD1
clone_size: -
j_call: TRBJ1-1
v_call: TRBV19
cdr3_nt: TGTGCCAGTAGTATTCCAGGGGGCGCCGACACTGAAGCTTTCTTT
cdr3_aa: CASSIPGGADTEAFF

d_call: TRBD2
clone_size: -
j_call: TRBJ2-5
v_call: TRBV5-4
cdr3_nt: TGTGCCAGCAGCTCCGGGGGGGCCAGAGAGACCCAGTACTTC
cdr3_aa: CASSSGGARETQYF

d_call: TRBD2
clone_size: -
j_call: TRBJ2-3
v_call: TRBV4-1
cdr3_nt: TGCGCCAGCAGCGAGCGAGCGGGGGCTAGCACAGATACGCAGTATTTT
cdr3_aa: CASSERAGASTDTQYF

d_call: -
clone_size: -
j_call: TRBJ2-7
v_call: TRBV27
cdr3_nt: TGTGCCAGCAGTTTAAGGGGCTACTCCTACGAGCAGTACTTC
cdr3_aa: CASSLRGYSYEQYF

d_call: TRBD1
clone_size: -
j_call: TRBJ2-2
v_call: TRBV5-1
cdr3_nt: TGCGCCAGCAGCTTGGGTCCGGGACAGGGGGCGAACACCGGGGAGCTGTTTTTT
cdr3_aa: CASSLGPGQGANTGELFF

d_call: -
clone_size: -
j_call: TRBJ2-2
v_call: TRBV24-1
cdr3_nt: TGTGCCACCAGTGACTACCCCCGGGACTCCGGGGAGCTGTTTTTT
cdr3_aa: CATSDYPRDSGELFF

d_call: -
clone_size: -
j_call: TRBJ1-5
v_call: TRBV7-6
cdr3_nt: TGTGCCAGCAGCTTGAGCCAGACAGGATCGGGGCAGCCCCAGCATTTT
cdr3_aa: CASSLSQTGSGQPQHF

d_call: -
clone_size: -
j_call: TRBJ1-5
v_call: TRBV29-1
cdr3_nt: TGCAGCGCACCCGACGACCAGGGGATTCCCCATCAGCCCCAGCATTTT
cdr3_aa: CSAPDDQGIPHQPQHF

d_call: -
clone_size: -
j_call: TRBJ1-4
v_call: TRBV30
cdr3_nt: TGTGCCTGGAGTGGCAGGCAGGAACTGTTTTTT
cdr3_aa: CAWSGRQELFF

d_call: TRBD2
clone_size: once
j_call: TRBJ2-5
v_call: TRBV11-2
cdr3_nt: TGTGCCAGCAGCTCCTCAAGACTAGCGGGGAGAGAGACCCAGTACTTC
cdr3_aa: CASSSSRLAGRETQYF

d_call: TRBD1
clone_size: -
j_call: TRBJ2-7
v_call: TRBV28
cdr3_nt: TGTGCCAGCAAAGGGACAGGGGCGTTTTTTATCTACGAGCAGTACTTC
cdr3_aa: CASKGTGAFFIYEQYF

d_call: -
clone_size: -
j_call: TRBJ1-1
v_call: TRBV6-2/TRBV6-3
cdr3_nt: TGTGCCAGCAGTACCACTACCGGCAAACCATCGAACACTGAAGCTTTCTTT
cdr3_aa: CASSTTTGKPSNTEAFF

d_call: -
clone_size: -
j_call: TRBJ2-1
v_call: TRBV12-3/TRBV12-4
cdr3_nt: TGTGCCAGCAGTTTACATGTGCAGTTCTTC
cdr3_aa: CASSLHVQFF